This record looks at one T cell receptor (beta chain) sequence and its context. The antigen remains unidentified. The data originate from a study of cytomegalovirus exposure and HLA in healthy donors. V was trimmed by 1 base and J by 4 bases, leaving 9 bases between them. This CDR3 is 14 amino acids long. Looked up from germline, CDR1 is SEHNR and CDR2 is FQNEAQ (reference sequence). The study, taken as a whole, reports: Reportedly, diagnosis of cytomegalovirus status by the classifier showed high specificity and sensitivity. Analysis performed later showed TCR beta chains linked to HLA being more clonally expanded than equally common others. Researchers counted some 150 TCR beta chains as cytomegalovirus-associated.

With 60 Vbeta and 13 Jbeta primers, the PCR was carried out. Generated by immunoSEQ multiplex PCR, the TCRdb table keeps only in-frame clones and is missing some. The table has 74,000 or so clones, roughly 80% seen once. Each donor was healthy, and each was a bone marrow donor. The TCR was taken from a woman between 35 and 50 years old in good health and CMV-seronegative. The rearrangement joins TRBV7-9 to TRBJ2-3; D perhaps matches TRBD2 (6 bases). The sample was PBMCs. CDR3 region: CASSLVGSADTQYF. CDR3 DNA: TGTGCCAGCAGCTTAGTCGGGAGCGCAGATACGCAGTATTTT.